This T cell receptor beta chain was documented in a study of OX40 agonist ivuxolimab in advanced cancers. Whole-study context: At doses from 0.01 to 10 mg/kg, patients were given intravenous ivuxolimab every 2 weeks.

Produced via immunoSEQ multiplex PCR; TCRdb's table is partial and in-frame only. The table has about 48,000 clones, 80% to 85% seen once. Study results and limitations: There was clonal expansion of CD4+ and CD8+ blood T cells by week 6 at 0.1 to 3.0 mg/kg.

Collection of blood occurred at baseline, at cycle 4 day 1, and at cycle 7 day 1. About this clone: The antigen is unknown.

CDR1 is SEHNR and CDR2 is FQNEAQ in the germline V gene (reference sequence). With 1 base removed from V and 8 bases from J, the gap between germline ends came to 14 bases. The CDR3 is made up of 14 amino acids. The source of this sequence is an adult with an advanced solid tumor such as melanoma, head and neck, liver or kidney cancer. V and J are TRBV7-9 and TRBJ1-2; TRBD1 is a possible D gene (5 bases). This sample comprised CD4+ or CD8+ T cells sorted from blood, obtained in a trial of the OX40 agonist ivuxolimab. The CDR3 DNA reads as TGTGCCAGCAGCTTAGAGGTGACAGCGGGAGGCTACACCTTC. Translated: CASSLEVTAGGYTF.